This TCR beta chain was sequenced in a study of blood T cell repertoires in COVID-19. Background on the study: Whether acute or convalescent, the COVID-19 samples came from the United States, Italy and Spain.

The length of the CDR3 is 16 residues. Trimming stripped 1 base from V and 0 bases from J, with 13 bases between. In germline, CDR1 is MDHEN, CDR2 SYDVKM. Authors' analysis steps: Cell counts per sample came from amplifying reference gene primers. Produced via immunoSEQ multiplex PCR; TCRdb's table is partial and in-frame only. That table is the source of V, J and clone size, and D and trimming were worked out from the DNA. The repertoire consists of 350,000 to 450,000 clones, with about 87% occurring once and the leading ten covering around 1.9%. The J gene is TRBJ2-7, the V gene TRBV28; TRBD1 is a possible D gene (5 bases). The source is a middle-aged man in a cohort exposed to, infected with or recovered from COVID-19 (not recorded which). The sequenced sample consisted of PBMCs or T cells enriched from blood (not recorded which). The CDR3 nucleotides are TGTGCCAGCAGTTTATTAAAGGACAAAAGCTCCTACGAGCAGTACTTC. This translates into CASSLLKDKSSYEQYF.